These 25 T cell receptor beta chains were all obtained from the same sample, sequenced in a study of shared clonotypes between healthy human individuals. TCRdb's table, derived via immunoSEQ multiplex PCR, lists solely in-frame clones and lacks some. The sample yields over a million clones, more than 60% seen once. Sequenced input: memory CD4+ T cells sorted from blood. The subset denotes: CD45RA-negative fraction. The origin of the receptors is a man aged 18-30 years in good health.

The V and J genes are TRBV9 and TRBJ1-2; possibly TRBD1 for D (5 bases). The germline gives CDR1 SGDLS, CDR2 YYNGEE. With 0 bases removed from V and 4 bases from J, the gap between germline ends came to 16 bases. The CDR3 is 16 residues long. The CDR3 sequence is CASSVGPETAFYGYTF. For the CDR3, the DNA is TGTGCCAGCAGCGTAGGTCCTGAGACAGCTTTCTATGGCTACACCTTC.

With respect to this clone: Other DNA variants within this sample encode the same CDR3. This chain joins TRBV7-3 and TRBJ2-3, with 7 bases lining up with TRBD1. Germline V CDR1 and CDR2: SGHTA, FQGTGA. CDR3 size: 15 residues. The V segment lost 2 bases and the J segment 2 bases; nucleotides outside the gene matches: 4. The DNA for the CDR3 is TGTGCCAGCAGCTTATTAGGGGGCCCCACAGATACGCAGTATTTT. Translated: CASSLLGGPTDTQYF.

The V and J genes are TRBV4-3 and TRBJ2-7; D possibly corresponds to TRBD2 (5 bases). Trimming stripped 4 bases from V and 3 bases from J, with 16 bases between. CDR3 size: 15 residues. The germline CDR1 and CDR2 sequences are LGHNA and YSLEER. In nucleotides, the CDR3 is TGCGCCAGCAGCCGAGGGCTAACCTCAGGCTACGAGCAGTACTTC. As protein: CASSRGLTSGYEQYF.

The chain combines TRBV6-1 with TRBJ1-1; TRBD1 agrees at 7 bases. CDR3 length equals 15 residues. The germline CDR1 and CDR2 sequences are MNHNS and SASEGT. V gave up 6 bases and J gave up 1 base; unmatched junction bases: 8. DNA for the CDR3: TGTGCCAGCAGCCAAGGACAGGCTGGGAACACTGAAGCTTTCTTT. It encodes CASSQGQAGNTEAFF.

The V gene is TRBV30, the J gene TRBJ2-7; TRBD2 agrees at 10 bases. Per germline, CDR1 GTSNPN and CDR2 SVGIG (reference sequence). The junction had 6 bases not matched to a gene; V was cut back by 6 bases and J by 1 base. The CDR3 extends over 14 amino acids. The CDR3 sequence is CACRLAGVSYEQYF. The DNA for the CDR3 is TGTGCCTGTAGACTAGCGGGTGTTTCCTACGAGCAGTACTTC. Using reference TRBV30 and TRBJ2-7 for the parts outside the CDR3, the full variable domain is SQTIHQWPATLVQPVGSPLSLECTVEGTSNPNLYWYRQAAGRGLQLLFYSVGIGQISSEVPQNLSASRPQDRQFILSSKKLLLSDSGFYLCACRLAGVSYEQYFGPGTRLTVT.

The V call is TRBV5-1, the J call TRBJ1-4; D gene ambiguous. V was clipped by 2 bases and J by 8 bases, with 13 bases between them. Germline CDR1 SGHRS, CDR2 YFSETQ. The CDR3 has 14 amino acids. The CDR3 spells CASSFDNNLEKLFF. In nucleotides, the CDR3 is TGCGCCAGCAGCTTTGATAATAACCTGGAAAAACTGTTTTTT.

The chain combines TRBV6-1 with TRBJ2-3, with D perhaps matching TRBD2 (5 bases). The CDR3 is 14 residues long. V shed 7 bases and J shed 4 bases, with 15 bases lying between them. CDR1 and CDR2 from the germline V gene are MNHNS and SASEGT. CDR3 amino acids: CASKTSELSDTQYF. CDR3 nucleotide sequence: TGTGCCAGCAAAACTAGTGAGCTGTCAGATACGCAGTATTTT.

About this clone: Additional DNA sequences in this sample encode the identical CDR3. J is TRBJ2-5 and V is TRBV5-1; D call uncertain. The CDR3 runs 14 residues. V was cut by 0 bases and J by 2 bases, with 8 bases left in between. CDR1 and CDR2 from the germline V gene are SGHRS and YFSETQ. The CDR3 DNA follows: TGCGCCAGCAGCTTGGGTCAAGGGCAAGAGACCCAGTACTTC. Protein sequence: CASSLGQGQETQYF. The whole variable domain, filled in from reference TRBV5-1 and TRBJ2-5, reads KAGVTQTPRYLIKTRGQQVTLSCSPISGHRSVSWYQQTPGQGLQFLFEYFSETQRNKGNFPGRFSGRQFSNSRSEMNVSTLELGDSALYLCASSLGQGQETQYFGPGTRLLVL.

The chain employs TRBV19 and TRBJ1-5; possible D gene TRBD1, 6 bases. The CDR3 consists of 16 residues. Germline lookup yields CDR1 LNHDA and CDR2 SQIVND (reference sequence). The V gene lost 3 bases and the J gene lost 2 bases, with 14 bases spanning the gap. DNA of the CDR3: TGTGCCAGTAGTATTGACAGGTCCTACGGCAATCAGCCCCAGCATTTT. It encodes CASSIDRSYGNQPQHF. The whole variable domain, filled in from reference TRBV19 and TRBJ1-5, reads DGGITQSPKYLFRKEGQNVTLSCEQNLNHDAMYWYRQDPGQGLRLIYYSQIVNDFQKGDIAEGYSVSREKKESFPLTVTSAQKNPTAFYLCASSIDRSYGNQPQHFGDGTRLSIL.

This rearrangement joins TRBV19 to TRBJ2-1; no clear D gene. This CDR3 is built from 18 residues. Germline loops: CDR1 LNHDA, CDR2 SQIVND (reference sequence). V lost 3 bases to trimming and J lost 7 bases, with 25 bases between them. The DNA for the CDR3 is TGTGCCAGTAGTATGACCCCACCTTCGTGGGGTAGCCGTAATGAGCAGTTCTTC. The encoded protein is CASSMTPPSWGSRNEQFF.

The J gene is TRBJ2-2, the V gene TRBV2, with D possibly matching TRBD2 (6 bases). CDR3 length: 14 amino acids. The V gene lost 3 bases and the J gene lost 4 bases, with 9 bases spanning the gap. Per germline, CDR1 SNHLY and CDR2 FYNNEI. The CDR3 DNA sequence: TGTGCCAGCAGTGACGTCGGGAGCACCGGGGAGCTGTTTTTT. Translated, it gives CASSDVGSTGELFF.

The CDR3 reads CASSPVKNTGELFF. CDR3 DNA sequence: TGTGCCAGCAGTCCAGTTAAGAACACCGGGGAGCTGTTTTTT. The rearrangement uses TRBV28 and TRBJ2-2, with D hard to call. Trimming shortened V by 5 bases and J by 1 base, and 8 bases separated the two germline ends. CDR3 size: 14 residues. CDR1 MDHEN and CDR2 SYDVKM come from the germline V gene.

The rearrangement uses TRBV14 and TRBJ1-4; no reliable D call. This CDR3 spans 15 amino acids. V was cut by 4 bases and J by 2 bases, with 11 bases left in between. Germline V gene sequence: CDR1 SGHDN, CDR2 FVKESK. The CDR3 region is CASSRDLGTNEKLFF. DNA of the CDR3: TGTGCCAGCAGCCGTGACCTCGGCACTAATGAAAAACTGTTTTTT.

The CDR3 region is CASSLGLAGLFNNEQFF. The CDR3 nucleotides are TGTGCCAGCAGCTTGGGTCTAGCAGGGCTCTTCAACAATGAGCAGTTCTTC. The rearrangement uses TRBV5-4 and TRBJ2-1; D is possibly TRBD1 or TRBD2 (5 bases each). With 0 bases removed from V and 5 bases from J, the gap between germline ends came to 18 bases. CDR1 and CDR2 (germline): SGHNT, YYREEE (reference sequence). This CDR3 spans 17 amino acids.

This clone occurred a few times. The rearrangement links TRBV6-6 to TRBJ1-1; no clear D gene. Trimming left V 2 bases short and J 3 bases short, with 1 base between. Germline-derived CDR1 and CDR2 are MNHNY and SVGAGI (reference sequence). The CDR3 extends over 11 amino acids. This CDR3 reads CASSYDTEAFF. CDR3 DNA sequence: TGTGCCAGCAGTTACGACACTGAAGCTTTCTTT.

Turning to this clone: A far larger clone differs by one base, so this is likely a read error. This chain joins TRBV6-6 and TRBJ1-1; no definite D call. Germline CDR1 and CDR2: MNHNY and SVGAGI (reference sequence). This CDR3 has 11 residues. V lost 6 bases, J lost 1 base, and 3 bases lay in between. The CDR3 coding sequence is TGTGCCAGCAGGGGGAACACTGAAGCTTTCTTT. It yields the protein CASRGNTEAFF.

This clone was seen just once. This rearrangement joins TRBV7-3 to TRBJ2-3, with 9 bases fitting TRBD2. Germline V gene lookup returns CDR1 SGHTA and CDR2 FQGTGA. The V gene end was trimmed by 6 bases and the J gene end by 0 bases; junction bases not matched to a gene: 4. This CDR3 has 15 residues. The CDR3 protein is CASRRGGVSTDTQYF. The CDR3 DNA sequence: TGTGCCAGCAGGCGGGGGGGCGTAAGCACAGATACGCAGTATTTT.

The J gene is TRBJ2-2, the V gene TRBV7-2; 10 bases agree with TRBD1. The CDR3 runs 16 residues. The germline V gene encodes CDR1 SGHTA and CDR2 FQGNSA. V trimming: 2 bases; J trimming: 6 bases; junction bases outside the gene matches: 6. The CDR3 spells CASSLSADRGAGELFF. The CDR3 bases are TGTGCCAGCAGCTTAAGTGCGGACAGGGGGGCCGGGGAGCTGTTTTTT. Filled out from reference TRBV7-2 and TRBJ2-2, the complete variable domain reads GAGVSQSPSNKVTEKGKDVELRCDPISGHTALYWYRQSLGQGLEFLIYFQGNSAPDKSGLPSDRFSAERTGGSVSTLTIQRTQQEDSAVYLCASSLSADRGAGELFFGEGSRLTVL.

The genes are TRBV28 and TRBJ1-6, with a weak D call TRBD1 (5 bases). This CDR3 is built from 14 residues. Germline CDR1 reads MDHEN; CDR2 reads SYDVKM. The germline V and J ends were trimmed by 6 bases and 7 bases, with 13 bases remaining between them. The CDR3, as DNA: TGTGCCAGCAGCTCTACGGACAAAAATTCACCCCTCCACTTT. It encodes CASSSTDKNSPLHF. Together with reference TRBV28 and TRBJ1-6, the CDR3 gives the full variable domain: DVKVTQSSRYLVKRTGEKVFLECVQDMDHENMFWYRQDPGLGLRLIYFSYDVKMKEKGDIPEGYSVSREKKERFSLILESASTNQTSMYLCASSSTDKNSPLHFGNGTRLTVT.

The chain combines TRBV27 with TRBJ1-6; tentative D call: TRBD1 (5 bases). This CDR3 region has 14 residues. V lost 3 bases and J lost 5, with 8 bases in between. Germline V lookup: CDR1 MNHEY, CDR2 SMNVEV (reference sequence). The CDR3 DNA follows: TGTGCCAGCAGTTTGAAGGGGAATAATTCACCCCTCCACTTT. Residues: CASSLKGNNSPLHF.

The CDR3: CAWGGNGGKPSPLHF. CDR3 coding DNA: TGTGCCTGGGGTGGGAATGGGGGTAAGCCTTCACCCCTCCACTTT. The gene calls are TRBV30 and TRBJ1-6, with D possibly TRBD1 on 5 matching bases. Germline CDR1 is GTSNPN and CDR2 is SVGIG (reference sequence). The CDR3 consists of 15 residues. V was clipped by 5 bases and J by 9 bases, with 20 bases between them.

This chain joins TRBV4-1 and TRBJ2-4; 7 bases map to TRBD2. Germline-derived CDR1 and CDR2 are MGHRA and YSYEKL. J lost 1 base, V lost 4 bases, and 10 bases had no gene match. CDR3 length: 17 amino acids. DNA of the CDR3: TGCGCCAGCAGCCCCTTGGTGGGGGGGACCGCCAAAAACATTCAGTACTTC. This codes for CASSPLVGGTAKNIQYF.

This chain links TRBV29-1 with TRBJ2-7, with 8 bases lining up with TRBD1. The ends lost 6 bases at V and 2 bases at J; junction bases unmatched: 3. Germline loops: CDR1 SQVTM, CDR2 ANQGSEA. This CDR3 contains 12 residues. The CDR3 region is CSVGTGPYEQYF. The CDR3 region has the DNA TGCAGCGTGGGGACAGGACCCTACGAGCAGTACTTC.

The genes are TRBV7-2 and TRBJ1-1, with D perhaps TRBD1 (6 bases). The CDR3 consists of 13 residues. Trimming removed 5 bases at V and 8 bases at J, with 15 bases between. The germline CDR1 and CDR2 sequences are SGHTA and FQGNSA. In nucleotides, the CDR3 is TGTGCCAGCAGCCAAAACAGGGTAGGCGAAGCTTTCTTT. Amino acids: CASSQNRVGEAFF.

Regarding this clone: Other DNA sequences within the sample encode an identical CDR3. J is TRBJ2-1 and V is TRBV9; no firm D call. V lost 0 bases and J lost 0, with 10 bases in between. Germline CDR1 reads SGDLS; CDR2 reads YYNGEE. This CDR3 is 16 amino acids long. The DNA for the CDR3 is TGTGCCAGCAGCGTAGCCGGACCCAGCTCCTACAATGAGCAGTTCTTC. This sequence encodes CASSVAGPSSYNEQFF.